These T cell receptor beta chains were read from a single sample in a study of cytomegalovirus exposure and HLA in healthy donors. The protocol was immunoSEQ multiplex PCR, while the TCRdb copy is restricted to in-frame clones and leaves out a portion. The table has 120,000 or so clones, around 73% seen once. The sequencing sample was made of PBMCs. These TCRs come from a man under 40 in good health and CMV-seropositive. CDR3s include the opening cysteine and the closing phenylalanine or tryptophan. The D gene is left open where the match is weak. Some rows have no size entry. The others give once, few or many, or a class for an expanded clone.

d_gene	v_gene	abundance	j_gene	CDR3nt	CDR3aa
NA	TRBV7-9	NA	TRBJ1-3	TGTGCCAGCAGGTCTAATGGGGCGACCATATATTTT	CASRSNGATIYF
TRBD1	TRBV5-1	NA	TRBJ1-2	TGCGCCAGCAGAGGTAGGACAGGGGGGGCCTATGGCTACACCTTC	CASRGRTGGAYGYTF
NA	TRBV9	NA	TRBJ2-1	TGTGCCAGCAGGGAGGCTAGCGAGAGTTCTTACAATGAGCAGTTCTTC	CASREASESSYNEQFF
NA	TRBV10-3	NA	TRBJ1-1	TGTGCCATCGGCTCGACGGGGAACACTGAAGCTTTCTTT	CAIGSTGNTEAFF
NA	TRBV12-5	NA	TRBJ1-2	TGTGCTAGTGGTTTGCCCGACACAAACTATGGCTACACCTTC	CASGLPDTNYGYTF
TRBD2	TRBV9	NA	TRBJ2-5	TGTGCCAGCAACCGAGCGGGGTGGGAAGAGACCCAGTACTTC	CASNRAGWEETQYF
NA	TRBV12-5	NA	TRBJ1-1	TGTGCTAGTGGACTCTACGTGGCCGCGCAGGACACTGAAGCTTTCTTT	CASGLYVAAQDTEAFF
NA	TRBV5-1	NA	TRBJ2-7	TGCGCCAGCAGCTTAGCGGGCTTAGCCTACGAGCAGTACTTC	CASSLAGLAYEQYF
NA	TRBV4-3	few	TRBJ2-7	TGCGCCAGCAGCCAAGATGGGAGGGGGGGGTACGAGCAGTACTTC	CASSQDGRGGYEQYF
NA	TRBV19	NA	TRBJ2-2	TGTGCCAGTATTAGGACAGACTCCAACACCGGGGAGCTGTTTTTT	CASIRTDSNTGELFF
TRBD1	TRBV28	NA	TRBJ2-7	TGTGCCAGCGTACTCATCCGGGACAGTGGTTACGAGCAGTACTTC	CASVLIRDSGYEQYF
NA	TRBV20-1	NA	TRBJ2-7	TGCAGTGCCAAGGAGGGCGAGCAGTACTTC	CSAKEGEQYF
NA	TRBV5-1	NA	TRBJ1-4	TGCGCCAGCAGCTTGGGAGGGGGTAATGAAAAACTGTTTTTT	CASSLGGGNEKLFF
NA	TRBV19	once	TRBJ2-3	TGTGCCAGTAGCACAGTTTTCACAGATACGCAGTATTTT	CASSTVFTDTQYF
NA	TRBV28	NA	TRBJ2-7	TGTGCCAGCAGCGAAAGGAGGCGCGAGCAGTACTTC	CASSERRREQYF
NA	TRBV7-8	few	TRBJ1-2	TGTGCCAGCAGCTTTTTTCCGGGGATCACGGTCCTCTATGGCTACACCTTC	CASSFFPGITVLYGYTF
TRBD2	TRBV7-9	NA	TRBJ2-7	TGTGCCAGCAGTTCCCCCCCGGCTAGCGGGATCACCGCCGGGTACGAGCAGTACTTC	CASSSPPASGITAGYEQYF
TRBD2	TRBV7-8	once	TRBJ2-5	TGTGCCAGCAGCTTAGGGGCTAGCGGAGAGACCCAGTACTTC	CASSLGASGETQYF
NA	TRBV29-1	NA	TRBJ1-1	TGCAGCGCGAGGGGGGGACGGAAGAACACTGAAGCTTTCTTT	CSARGGRKNTEAFF
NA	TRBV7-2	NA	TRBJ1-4	TGTGCCAGCAGCCCGGACGGAGGGAAAAAACTGTTTTTT	CASSPDGGKKLFF
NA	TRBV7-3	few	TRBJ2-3	TGTGCCAGCAGCTTAATGTCAGCGGGCACAGATACGCAGTATTTT	CASSLMSAGTDTQYF
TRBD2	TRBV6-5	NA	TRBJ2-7	TGTGCCAGCAGTTACTCTATAAGTCGGGGGGCCTACGAGCAGTACTTC	CASSYSISRGAYEQYF
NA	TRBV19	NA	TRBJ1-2	TGTGCCAGTAGTATCACATGGGGGGGACCATATGGCTACACCTTC	CASSITWGGPYGYTF